This TCR beta chain is drawn from a study of PD-L1 blockade in urothelial cancer. The method was immunoSEQ multiplex PCR; TCRdb's version includes in-frame clones alone and lacks a portion of them. Here the sample spans some 31,000 clones, roughly 83% being singletons. V was shortened by 2 bases and J by 1 base, with 8 bases between the two germline ends. In germline, CDR1 is MGHRA, CDR2 YSYEKL. The CDR3 is 14 residues long. Sample time point: peripheral blood 6 weeks after treatment start. This clonotype was obtained from an older man with urothelial cancer. This material consisted of PBMCs, taken around atezolizumab (anti-PD-L1) treatment. This rearrangement joins TRBV4-1 to TRBJ2-5; D is undetermined. The CDR3 region has the DNA TGCGCCAGCAGCCAAACGGTCCTCCAAGAGACCCAGTACTTC. Translating it yields CASSQTVLQETQYF.